These 20 T cell receptor beta chains originate from one sample sequenced in a study of response to subunit inactivated influenza vaccine. Using its own MiXCR run on the RT-PCR reads, TCRdb lists one record per CDR3 protein. Of around 530,000 distinct CDR3 sequences in the sample, over 9.5% were seen once. The input for sequencing was PBMCs from blood, taken on the day of vaccination. The receptors stem from a man aged 50 or older who received an inactivated influenza vaccine.

This clonotype turned up a few times. This chain uses TRBV7-9 with TRBJ2-3; tentatively, D is TRBD2 (6 bases). The CDR3 is made up of 15 amino acids. CDR1 is SEHNR and CDR2 is FQNEAQ in the germline V gene (reference sequence). V was cut by 5 bases and J by 2 bases, with 14 bases left in between. This chain's CDR3 is CASSPGGRNTDTQYF. In DNA, the CDR3 is TGTGCCAGCAGCCCCGGGGGTAGGAACACAGATACGCAGTATTTT.

This clonotype was detected a few times. The chain combines TRBV12-3 or TRBV12-4 with TRBJ1-5, with a possible D match to TRBD1 (5 bases). CDR3 size: 14 residues. Trimming stripped 6 bases from V and 2 bases from J, with 11 bases between. The DNA of the CDR3 is TGTGCCAGCAGGGGGGGAGGAGGCAATCAGCCCCAGCATTTT. Its translation: CASRGGGGNQPQHF.

This clonotype was counted between two and nine times. This rearrangement joins TRBV7-3 to TRBJ1-1; D possibly corresponds to TRBD1 (6 bases). The V end was cut by 4 bases, the J end by 5 bases, with 17 bases between. The CDR3 runs to 15 residues. Germline lookup yields CDR1 SGHTA and CDR2 FQGTGA. The CDR3 sequence: CASSSDHRVGTEAFF. CDR3 sequence (DNA): TGTGCCAGCAGCTCCGATCACAGGGTGGGGACTGAAGCTTTCTTT.

With regard to this clonotype: A read error may explain this, as a much larger clone is one base away. The J gene is TRBJ2-7, the V gene TRBV7-7; 7 bases are a match to TRBD1. Germline values: CDR1 SSHAT, CDR2 FNYEAQ (reference sequence). The CDR3 runs to 14 residues. Trimming at V came to 5 bases and at J to 2 bases, leaving 6 bases not matched to a gene. The CDR3 reads CASSPATGPYEQYF. CDR3 DNA sequence: TGTGCCAGCAGCCCCGCGACAGGGCCCTACGAGCAGTACTTC.

The chain joins TRBV10-2 to TRBJ2-7, with 10 positions matching TRBD2. J was trimmed by 3 bases and V by 8 bases; bases with no gene match: 7. CDR3 size: 14 residues. The germline V gene encodes CDR1 WSHSY and CDR2 SAAADI. The CDR3 here is CASGPGLASYEQYF. CDR3 nucleotide sequence: TGCGCCAGCGGACCGGGACTAGCGAGCTACGAGCAGTACTTC.

The gene calls are TRBV28 and TRBJ2-5; 7 positions agree with TRBD1. The CDR3 runs to 14 residues. In germline, CDR1 is MDHEN, CDR2 SYDVKM. V dropped 8 bases and J dropped 4; count of bases not matched to a gene: 10. The CDR3 DNA is TGTGCCAGCTGCGAAGGGGGCTCGTTAGAGACCCAGTACTTC. Encoded protein: CASCEGGSLETQYF.

This clonotype has more than one count but fewer than ten. The chain has TRBV18 and TRBJ1-5; 9 positions agree with TRBD1. The CDR3 covers 12 residues. After removal of 3 bases from V and 9 bases from J, the junction contained 0 bases not matched to a gene. Germline V lookup: CDR1 KGHSH, CDR2 LQKENI. CDR3: CASSPGQGPQHF. The CDR3 DNA sequence: TGTGCCAGCTCACCGGGACAGGGGCCCCAGCATTTT.

The rearrangement joins TRBV10-3 to TRBJ2-3, with 8 bases matching TRBD2. V lost 3 bases, J lost 0 bases, and 8 bases stayed unmatched. This CDR3 has 17 amino acids. Germline CDR1 is ENHRY and CDR2 is SYGVKD. This CDR3 reads CAISDQGSGDSTDTQYF. The CDR3 DNA reads TGTGCCATCAGTGATCAGGGTAGCGGGGACAGCACAGATACGCAGTATTTT.

This clonotype was counted a few times. The CDR3 DNA reads TGTGCCAGCACCATTGGAGGGGCCGCCAATGAGCAGTTCTTC. Its translation: CASTIGGAANEQFF. The V call is TRBV6-1, the J call TRBJ2-1; D is perhaps TRBD2 (6 bases). The CDR3 length is 14 residues. Germline CDR1 and CDR2: MNHNS and SASEGT. V lost 7 bases and J lost 6, with 16 bases in between.

This clonotype was picked up a small number of times. This rearrangement joins TRBV10-3 to TRBJ2-6, with 7 nucleotides matching TRBD1. The germline gives CDR1 ENHRY, CDR2 SYGVKD. The ends lost 6 bases at V and 1 base at J; junction bases unmatched: 6. The CDR3 runs 16 residues. CDR3 nucleotide sequence: TGTGCCATCAGCGGGACAGCCTCTTCTGGGGCCAACGTCCTGACTTTC. This translates into CAISGTASSGANVLTF.

The rearrangement links TRBV7-2 to TRBJ1-4; maybe TRBD1 (5 bases). The CDR3 contains 15 residues. Trimming cost V 1 base and J 4 bases, with 10 bases left between them. Germline V CDR1 and CDR2: SGHTA, FQGNSA. The CDR3 reads CASSLGGIDNEKLFF. The DNA for the CDR3 is TGTGCCAGCAGCTTAGGGGGGATTGATAATGAAAAACTGTTTTTT.

This clonotype showed up many times. This chain connects TRBV29-1 to TRBJ2-3; TRBD1 agrees at 7 bases. V lost 5 bases, J lost 2 bases, and 10 bases stayed unmatched. The CDR3 loop spans 15 amino acids. From germline, CDR1 is SQVTM and CDR2 ANQGSEA. The CDR3 sequence: CSVRAGTAHTDTQYF. CDR3 nucleotides: TGCAGCGTTAGGGCAGGGACAGCACACACAGATACGCAGTATTTT.

This sequence joins TRBV20-1 and TRBJ1-2, with TRBD1 matching over 7 bases. V lost 6 bases to trimming and J lost 8 bases; unmatched junction nucleotides: 15. Germline-derived CDR1 and CDR2 are DFQATT and SNEGSKA (reference sequence). The CDR3 extends over 14 amino acids. The CDR3 DNA follows: TGCAGTGCCCAGGGACAGCTCTTTTCGGCGGGCTACACCTTC. Amino acid sequence: CSAQGQLFSAGYTF.

The chain joins TRBV2 to TRBJ2-1, with TRBD2 matching 15 bases. V gave up 5 bases and J gave up 6 bases; unmatched junction bases: 14. The CDR3 loop spans 19 amino acids. CDR1 is SNHLY, CDR2 FYNNEI, per germline. The CDR3 is CASSSTGTGGLAGGNEQFF. The CDR3 bases are TGTGCCAGCAGTTCAACTGGGACAGGGGGACTAGCGGGAGGCAATGAGCAGTTCTTC.

This clonotype came up many times. The CDR3 sequence: CASSLKGRSNYGYTF. The CDR3 DNA is TGTGCCAGCAGCTTGAAAGGCAGATCAAACTATGGCTACACCTTC. The chain recombines TRBV5-6 with TRBJ1-2; the D is unclear. Germline CDR1 is SGHDT and CDR2 is YYEEEE. The CDR3 has 15 amino acids. V lost 1 base to trimming and J lost 2 bases, with 12 bases between them.

This clonotype was recorded at least ten times. The V call is TRBV27, the J call TRBJ2-3; the match to TRBD1 covers 8 bases. With V trimmed by 2 bases and J by 3 bases, 1 base remained unmatched. CDR3 length equals 14 residues. Looked up from germline, CDR1 is MNHEY and CDR2 is SMNVEV (reference sequence). CDR3 amino acids: CASSLTGGTDTQYF. CDR3 in DNA: TGTGCCAGCAGTTTAACAGGGGGAACAGATACGCAGTATTTT.

This rearrangement joins TRBV29-1 to TRBJ2-7, with TRBD1 identical over 7 bases. The V gene end was trimmed by 3 bases and the J gene end by 3 bases; junction bases not matched to a gene: 5. This CDR3 region has 13 residues. Looked up from germline, CDR1 is SQVTM and CDR2 is ANQGSEA. The CDR3 nucleotides read TGCAGCGTTGAGGGTGACAGGGTCTACGAGCAGTACTTC. Its protein is CSVEGDRVYEQYF.

This clonotype was counted at least ten times. The chain has TRBV5-1 and TRBJ2-3, with 7 bases identical to TRBD2. The CDR3 sequence is 18 residues long. Trimming cost V 0 bases and J 1 base; bases outside gene matches: 11. Germline CDR1 and CDR2: SGHRS and YFSETQ. CDR3 nucleotide sequence: TGCGCCAGCAGCTTGGGAGGATTTTCGGGAGGCGGCACAGATACGCAGTATTTT. Amino acids: CASSLGGFSGGGTDTQYF. Full variable domain (missing parts from reference TRBV5-1 and TRBJ2-3): KAGVTQTPRYLIKTRGQQVTLSCSPISGHRSVSWYQQTPGQGLQFLFEYFSETQRNKGNFPGRFSGRQFSNSRSEMNVSTLELGDSALYLCASSLGGFSGGGTDTQYFGPGTRLTVL.

This clonotype was found many times. The chain recombines TRBV18 with TRBJ2-1; 12 nucleotides agree with TRBD1. The V and J ends lost 8 bases and 4 bases, in that order; junction bases with no gene match: 6. The CDR3 has 15 amino acids. CDR1 is KGHSH, CDR2 LQKENI, per germline. The CDR3 nucleotides read TGTGCCAGCAGCCCGGGACAGGGGGCTTACAATGAGCAGTTCTTC. Its protein is CASSPGQGAYNEQFF.

This clonotype has just a few counts. The CDR3 DNA reads as TGCGCCAGCAGCACGGCCTGGGCAGGGAAAGAGACCCAGTACTTC. The encoded protein is CASSTAWAGKETQYF. The V gene is TRBV5-1, the J gene TRBJ2-5; D is perhaps TRBD1 (5 bases). Germline assignment: CDR1 SGHRS and CDR2 YFSETQ. CDR3 length: 15 residues. V dropped 4 bases and J dropped 3 bases, with 16 bases sitting between them.